This T cell receptor (beta chain) was observed in a study of cytomegalovirus exposure and HLA in healthy donors. At the level of the study: An earlier analysis found 110 million or so unique TCR beta sequences from around 180 million T cells. The study's early data release held around 85 million unique TCRs from HLA-typed donors.

This PCR relied on a set of 60 Vbeta primers and 13 Jbeta primers. Here immunoSEQ multiplex PCR was the method, and the copy in TCRdb shows in-frame clones only, minus some. This table holds over 200,000 clones, approximately 87% found once. Study-wide results and caveats: No immune exposure information besides CMV serostatus was available.

In the case of this clone: Its specificity is not known.

The V gene lost 6 bases and the J gene lost 0 bases, with 11 bases spanning the gap. Germline CDR1 SGHNT, CDR2 YYREEE (reference sequence). The CDR3 spans 14 residues. The chain recombines TRBV5-4 with TRBJ2-3, with D hard to call. The sequencing input was PBMCs. This sequence originates from a human donor in good health. The CDR3 is CASKKSESTDTQYF. In DNA, the CDR3 is TGTGCCAGCAAAAAATCCGAGAGCACAGATACGCAGTATTTT.